This entry is about one T cell receptor beta chain. Its antigen has not been determined. Base qualities are missing; no much larger clone stands one base away. The data stem from a study of Graves' ophthalmopathy and Graves' hyperthyroidism (dated by TCRdb to 2016 to 2019). Some background on the complete study: Peripheral blood was collected before any treatment was given, at the time of initial diagnosis. An independent validation cohort was composed of 18 to 20 hyperthyroidism patients and around 16 patients who later progressed from hyperthyroidism to ophthalmopathy. To explore V-J signatures that separate ophthalmopathy from hyperthyroidism, a discovery set of about a hundred patients was enrolled, consisting of 40 to 45 with ophthalmopathy and about 60 with stable hyperthyroidism. In total, some 140 blood samples were TCR-sequenced: 40 to 45 ophthalmopathy, about 75 hyperthyroidism and 17 hyperthyroidism-to-ophthalmopathy patients. Following sampling, methimazole starting at 30 mg daily was administered to hyperthyroidism patients, and high-dose intravenous methylprednisolone was administered to ophthalmopathy patients. To tell Graves' ophthalmopathy apart from Graves' hyperthyroidism, and to predict which patients would progress to ophthalmopathy, the study relied on TCR beta repertoire signatures. In more than five hyperthyroidism patients, T-cell repertoires of thyroid tissue and blood were compared.

The study at large found these results: No statistical method was used to predetermine the sample size, and group allocation was not hidden from the investigators. In validation, the model predicted ophthalmopathy progression with roughly 68% sensitivity and roughly 78% specificity; some 13 predicted patients were CT-confirmed with GO in a median of around 6 months. Ophthalmopathy was separated from stable hyperthyroidism by the 13-signature model with just under 90% sensitivity and around 81% specificity in cross-validation and with 80%/75% in the test set. Most expanded thyroid clonotypes with a frequency above 0.001 also appeared in blood, which suggests that blood repertoires may reflect the immune response in the thyroid.

The ophthalmopathy patients had moderately to severely active disease, with a Clinical Activity Score of 3 or higher, a NOSPECS grade of 4 or higher, and a disease duration of less than 3 months. Patients were excluded if they had other autoimmune diseases, uncontrolled infections, pregnancy or lactation. Diagnosis was based on clinical symptoms, serum thyroxine, TRAb, thyroid ultrasound and orbital computed tomography. Ficoll-Paque density gradient centrifugation was used to isolate PBMCs from 9.5 to 10 ml of fresh peripheral blood. Trizol reagent was used to extract the total RNA, and its quality was then checked on an Agilent 2100 Bioanalyzer. CDR1 is given as KGHDR and CDR2 as SFDVKD, both from the germline V gene. Trimming leaves V shorter by 4 bases and J shorter by 7 bases, with the junction holding 9 bases beyond the gene matches. CDR3 length: 15 amino acids, cysteine to phenylalanine. CDR3 DNA only is kept here, 45 bases in frame from base 1.

For repertoire sequencing, the TCR beta CDR3 regions were amplified from RNA transcripts. A first-round RT-PCR used HTBI primers with the Qiagen OneStep RT-PCR kit, followed by a second-round multiplex PCR, size selection and purification. Libraries were sequenced paired-end with 100 bp reads on an Illumina HiSeq2000. The source study handled its data this way. Reads were processed with SOAPnuke, discarding reads with adapters, uncalled bases, mean Phred below 15, or no exact constant-primer or identifier match. COPE v1.2.5 was used to merge the high-quality paired reads. Clonotypes were defined as unique nucleotide sequences and were aligned to IMGT TRB V, D and J references using MiTCR v1.1. The analysis was limited to V-J combinations with a frequency above 0.0001, which together covered 99.2% of repertoires. For each V-J combination, a TCR clonal expansion and chaos score was defined as F50 clonal expansion divided by the chaos observed in the TCRdist matrix. Features were reduced by Welch's t-statistics and random forest to 10 to 15 V-J combinations, which fed a naive Bayes classifier. The similarity between thyroid and blood repertoires was quantified using the Morisita-Horn index. The raw public data were reprocessed by TCRdb itself: fastp quality trimming at Q25, MiXCR clonotype calling, in-frame beta chains only. Rows merge per CDR3 protein into single entries with the most common DNA and genes. Clone size and V and J calls follow TCRdb, not the original study. The sample has around 660,000 distinct CDR3 sequences on record, roughly 39% of them singletons. 3% to 3.5% of the sample is held by the ten biggest clonotypes.

This TCR derives from an adult man with Graves' ophthalmopathy. Sequences were obtained from peripheral blood. The chain uses TRBV24-1 and TRBJ2-7, and 10 bases in between align with TRBD1. The CDR3 region reads CATSDTGTGAREQYF. The bases read TGTGCCACCAGTGACACCGGGACAGGGGCTCGGGAGCAGTACTTC.